Listed here is a single T cell receptor beta chain. The CDR3 consists of 15 residues. Deletions cut 4 bases from V and 8 bases from J, with 18 bases between. The germline V gene encodes CDR1 SEHNR and CDR2 FQNEAQ (reference sequence). The record originates from a study of blood T cell repertoires in COVID-19. The overall study: Spain, Italy and the United States supplied samples that represented acute and convalescent COVID-19. The cDNA or gDNA used as material had been derived from T cells, B-cell-depleted T cells, or PBMCs.

Profiled with immunoSEQ multiplex PCR; TCRdb holds only in-frame clones, not every one. Of about 190,000 clones listed, 60% to 80% are singletons. V and J are TRBV7-9 and TRBJ2-1, with D possibly matching TRBD2 (5 bases). The receptor was isolated from a woman in her seventies with acute or convalescent COVID-19. Sample: peripheral blood. The CDR3 reads CASSSARTFNDEQFF. CDR3 nucleotides: TGTGCCAGCAGCTCGGCCAGGACTTTCAACGATGAGCAGTTCTTC. Full variable domain (missing parts from reference TRBV7-9 and TRBJ2-1): DTGVSQNPRHKITKRGQNVTFRCDPISEHNRLYWYRQTLGQGPEFLTYFQNEAQLEKSRLLSDRFSAERPKGSFSTLEIQRTEQGDSAMYLCASSSARTFNDEQFFGPGTRLTVL.